Each of the 9 T cell receptor beta chains below was sequenced from the same sample in a study of cytomegalovirus exposure and HLA in healthy donors (dated by TCRdb to 2016 to 2017). The receptor library was made with the immunoSEQ multiplex PCR assay. For the multiplex PCR, a mixture combining 60 forward primers for TCR Vbeta segments and 13 reverse primers for TCR Jbeta segments was used. Held by TCRdb, this immuneACCESS table contains in-frame sequences only and omits some clones. Under half of the omission traces to an unresolved V gene where checked; the cause of the rest is unknown. In this sample the table shows about 140,000 clones, roughly three quarters of which occur a single time. The ten largest clones represent approximately 2% of the sample. The specimen sequenced was PBMCs. The source of these receptors is a man aged 25-40 years in good health and CMV-seronegative.

This clone was observed a handful of times. CDR3 sequence (DNA): TGTGCCAGCAGCTTGGCACAGGCTGTTAACACAGATACGCAGTATTTT. It is translated as CASSLAQAVNTDTQYF. This chain links TRBV5-4 with TRBJ2-3, with D possibly matching TRBD1 (5 bases). Germline V CDR1 and CDR2: SGHNT, YYREEE (reference sequence). CDR3 size: 16 residues. V was cut by 0 bases and J by 2 bases, with 13 bases left in between.

This chain links TRBV13 with TRBJ2-1, with 7 bases that match TRBD2. V was clipped by 2 bases and J by 4 bases; unmatched bases: 11. The CDR3 is 17 amino acids. Germline loops: CDR1 PRHDT, CDR2 FYEKMQ (reference sequence). As DNA, the CDR3 is TGTGCCAGCAGCTTACTACATGGACTAGAGGGTTACAATGAGCAGTTCTTC. Amino acids: CASSLLHGLEGYNEQFF. The full variable domain, rest sourced from reference TRBV13 and TRBJ2-1, is AAGVIQSPRHLIKEKRETATLKCYPIPRHDTVYWYQQGPGQDPQFLISFYEKMQSDKGSIPDRFSAQQFSDYHSELNMSSLELGDSALYFCASSLLHGLEGYNEQFFGPGTRLTVL.

V and J are TRBV11-3 and TRBJ2-2, with D tentatively TRBD1 (5 bases). The CDR3 is 14 residues long. The V end lost 5 bases, the J end lost 6 bases, and 13 bases lay between the germline ends. Germline-derived CDR1 and CDR2 are SGHNT and YENEEA. CDR3 DNA: TGTGCCAGCAGCCTACGTGCAGGGTCCGGGGAGCTGTTTTTT. Translation: CASSLRAGSGELFF.

This clone was picked up a small number of times. The rearrangement links TRBV7-9 to TRBJ2-7, with a tentative D call TRBD2 (5 bases). This CDR3 has 13 residues. CDR1 and CDR2 (germline): SEHNR, FQNEAQ (reference sequence). Trimming pared 3 bases from V and 2 bases from J, leaving 8 bases between. CDR3 protein: CASSFGGPYEQYF. In DNA form, the CDR3 reads TGTGCCAGCAGCTTTGGCGGGCCCTACGAGCAGTACTTC.

This clone was counted a few times. V gene TRBV23-1 combines with J gene TRBJ1-2; 7 bases are a match to TRBD1. TRBV23-1 is given ORF status, its function remaining uncertain. V gave up 6 bases and J gave up 7 bases; unmatched junction bases: 11. The CDR3 runs 14 residues. In DNA form, the CDR3 reads TGCGCCAGCAGGGAGACAGGGCAGAGAGGTGGCTACACCTTC. Translation gives CASRETGQRGGYTF.

This chain links TRBV5-6 with TRBJ1-1; D gene unclear. V was cut by 0 bases and J by 2 bases, with 8 bases left in between. In germline, CDR1 is SGHDT, CDR2 YYEEEE. The CDR3 is 14 residues long. The CDR3 nucleotides read TGTGCCAGCAGCTTGGTTAATTCTAACACTGAAGCTTTCTTT. This gives the protein CASSLVNSNTEAFF.

The V gene is TRBV18, the J gene TRBJ1-4; a weak D match, TRBD1 (6 bases). Germline-derived CDR1 and CDR2 are KGHSH and LQKENI. The CDR3 has 14 residues. V was clipped by 2 bases and J by 5 bases, with 9 bases between them. The DNA of the CDR3 is TGTGCCAGCTCACCAAGACAGGAAAATGAAAAACTGTTTTTT. Protein product: CASSPRQENEKLFF.

In this sample, this clone turned up a few times. This rearrangement joins TRBV15 to TRBJ2-5; D unresolved. V was shortened by 1 base and J by 5 bases, with 14 bases between the two germline ends. There are 15 residues in the CDR3. Per germline, CDR1 LNHNV and CDR2 YYDKDF (reference sequence). CDR3 coding DNA: TGTGCCACCAGCAGAGTCGACAACGTCTGGGAGACCCAGTACTTC. This encodes CATSRVDNVWETQYF.

The V call is TRBV19, the J call TRBJ1-1, with D possibly TRBD1 on 5 matching bases. Germline V gene lookup returns CDR1 LNHDA and CDR2 SQIVND (reference sequence). The V end was cut by 4 bases, the J end by 0 bases, with 9 bases between. This CDR3 has 14 amino acids. CDR3 loop: CASSSSGMNTEAFF. In DNA, the CDR3 is TGTGCCAGTAGTAGTTCAGGGATGAACACTGAAGCTTTCTTT.